The 27 T cell receptor beta chains in this list originate from one sample, sequenced in a study of T cell responses to AZD1222 COVID-19 vaccine. TCRdb's copy holds only in-frame clones and misses some; the assay was immunoSEQ multiplex PCR. The profile shows under 300,000 clones, approximately 93% of them singletons. This material consisted of peripheral blood, taken on day 0 of AZD1222 vaccination. The source of these receptors is an adult in good health.

The rearrangement links TRBV6-2 or TRBV6-3 to TRBJ1-5; D unclear. V was clipped by 2 bases and J by 7 bases, with 21 bases between them. This CDR3 is 17 amino acids long. Germline V gene sequence: CDR1 MNHEY, CDR2 SVGEGT. As DNA, the CDR3 is TGTGCCAGCAGTTACCCGGAGGGATTTGGGCTTCGGCAGCCCCAGCATTTT. It yields the protein CASSYPEGFGLRQPQHF.

The chain links TRBV7-6 to TRBJ2-1; D gene uncertain. CDR1 is SGHVS, CDR2 FNYEAQ, per germline. V lost 7 bases and J lost 9, with 16 bases in between. CDR3 length: 13 residues. CDR3 coding DNA: TGTGCCAGCACGAAAATTTCGATCGGTGAGCAGTTCTTC. Its protein is CASTKISIGEQFF. The full variable domain, in which reference TRBV7-6 and TRBJ2-1 provide the parts outside the CDR3, is GAGVSQSPRYKVTKRGQDVALRCDPISGHVSLYWYRQALGQGPEFLTYFNYEAQQDKSGLPNDRFSAERPEGSISTLTIQRTEQRDSAMYRCASTKISIGEQFFGPGTRLTVL.

V usage is TRBV28 and J usage is TRBJ2-5; TRBD1 agrees at 7 bases. The germline gives CDR1 MDHEN, CDR2 SYDVKM. CDR3 length: 15 residues. The trim removed 4 bases at V and 5 bases at J, leaving 10 bases unmatched. The CDR3 DNA is TGTGCCAGCAGTTCCCCCGACAGGGCCTCGGAGACCCAGTACTTC. Translating it yields CASSSPDRASETQYF.

The V gene is TRBV7-9, the J gene TRBJ2-6, with D perhaps matching TRBD1 (6 bases). The CDR3 has 16 amino acids. Germline V gives CDR1 SEHNR, CDR2 FQNEAQ (reference sequence). The germline V and J ends were trimmed by 4 bases and 4 bases, with 14 bases remaining between them. The CDR3 nucleotides read TGTGCCAGCAGCTCCACAGGGTGGGTCGGGGCCAACGTCCTGACTTTC. Its translation is CASSSTGWVGANVLTF.

Remarks on this clone: Other DNA sequences of this sample code for an identical CDR3. The chain recombines TRBV18 with TRBJ1-6, with 9 bases matching TRBD1. Germline CDR1 reads KGHSH; CDR2 reads LQKENI. The length of the CDR3 is 14 residues. Trimming at V came to 6 bases and at J to 10 bases, leaving 7 bases not matched to a gene. CDR3 DNA sequence: TGTGCCAGCTCCCCGGGACAGGGAGGATCACCCCTCCACTTT. Translating gives CASSPGQGGSPLHF. Complete variable domain (other parts from reference TRBV18 and TRBJ1-6): NAGVMQNPRHLVRRRGQEARLRCSPMKGHSHVYWYRQLPEEGLKFMVYLQKENIIDESGMPKERFSAEFPKEGPSILRIQQVVRGDSAAYFCASSPGQGGSPLHFGNGTRLTVT.

The genes are TRBV7-9 and TRBJ2-1, with 12 nucleotides matching TRBD1. Looked up from germline, CDR1 is SEHNR and CDR2 is FQNEAQ (reference sequence). The CDR3 runs 17 residues. The V gene end was trimmed by 4 bases and the J gene end by 1 base; junction bases not matched to a gene: 5. CDR3 bases: TGTGCCAGCAGCTCGTGGGGACAGGGGGCATCCTACAATGAGCAGTTCTTC. The encoded protein is CASSSWGQGASYNEQFF.

The gene calls are TRBV12-5 and TRBJ2-1; TRBD2 agrees at 12 bases. Per germline, CDR1 LGHNT and CDR2 FRNRAP. The CDR3 sequence is 16 residues long. V was clipped by 2 bases and J by 6 bases; unmatched bases: 5. CDR3 amino acids: CASGLHLAGGPNEQFF. DNA of the CDR3: TGTGCTAGTGGTTTGCACCTAGCGGGGGGGCCCAATGAGCAGTTCTTC.

This rearrangement joins TRBV3-1 (or the pseudogene TRBV3-2) to TRBJ2-7; D is unresolved. The germline V gene encodes CDR1 LGHDT and CDR2 YNNKEL (reference sequence). The CDR3 extends over 14 amino acids. The V end was cut by 2 bases, the J end by 0 bases, with 8 bases between. CDR3 DNA: TGTGCCAGCAGCCAATGGGAAAGCTCCTACGAGCAGTACTTC. This encodes CASSQWESSYEQYF.

The CDR3 DNA is TGTGCCAGCAGCCCTACTAGCGGGAGGTACACCGGGGAGCTGTTTTTT. It is translated as CASSPTSGRYTGELFF. The chain carries TRBV28 and TRBJ2-2; 12 bases agree with TRBD2. The germline gives CDR1 MDHEN, CDR2 SYDVKM. CDR3 length equals 16 residues. Trimming took 6 bases from V and 3 from J; bases not matched to a gene: 5. Based on the CDR3 plus reference TRBV28 and TRBJ2-2, the full variable domain is DVKVTQSSRYLVKRTGEKVFLECVQDMDHENMFWYRQDPGLGLRLIYFSYDVKMKEKGDIPEGYSVSREKKERFSLILESASTNQTSMYLCASSPTSGRYTGELFFGEGSRLTVL.

The chain uses TRBV9 and TRBJ2-3, with TRBD2 identical over 13 bases. From germline, CDR1 is SGDLS and CDR2 YYNGEE. The V gene end was trimmed by 4 bases and the J gene end by 3 bases; junction bases not matched to a gene: 8. CDR3 length: 17 residues. This chain's CDR3 is CASSRGLAGRETDTQYF. In nucleotides, the CDR3 is TGTGCCAGCAGCAGGGGACTAGCGGGGAGGGAGACAGATACGCAGTATTTT. Filled out from reference TRBV9 and TRBJ2-3, the complete variable domain reads DSGVTQTPKHLITATGQRVTLRCSPRSGDLSVYWYQQSLDQGLQFLIQYYNGEERAKGNILERFSAQQFPDLHSELNLSSLELGDSALYFCASSRGLAGRETDTQYFGPGTRLTVL.

The chain is built from TRBV19 and TRBJ2-3, with 11 bases lining up with TRBD2. Unmatched junction bases numbered 21, after V lost 9 bases and J lost 4 bases. This CDR3 has 19 amino acids. CDR1 and CDR2 (germline): LNHDA, SQIVND (reference sequence). The CDR3 sequence is CASSRETGFLAGGSDTQYF. The CDR3 DNA sequence: TGTGCCAGCAGCCGCGAGACAGGGTTTCTAGCGGGGGGCTCAGATACGCAGTATTTT.

CDR3 protein: CASSMAGGANYGYTF. CDR3 sequence (DNA): TGTGCCAGTAGTATGGCGGGGGGAGCTAACTATGGCTACACCTTC. The chain employs TRBV19 and TRBJ1-2; a weak D match, TRBD1 (5 bases). Germline V gives CDR1 LNHDA, CDR2 SQIVND (reference sequence). The CDR3 consists of 15 residues. Deletions cut 3 bases from V and 0 bases from J, with 11 bases between. Together with reference TRBV19 and TRBJ1-2, the CDR3 gives the full variable domain: DGGITQSPKYLFRKEGQNVTLSCEQNLNHDAMYWYRQDPGQGLRLIYYSQIVNDFQKGDIAEGYSVSREKKESFPLTVTSAQKNPTAFYLCASSMAGGANYGYTFGSGTRLTVV.

The gene calls are TRBV7-3 and TRBJ2-3, with TRBD1 matching 7 bases. The CDR3 has 16 residues. Germline V gene lookup returns CDR1 SGHTA and CDR2 FQGTGA. The V gene end was trimmed by 2 bases and the J gene end by 4 bases; junction bases not matched to a gene: 9. The CDR3 sequence: CASSLPTGMSADTQYF. The CDR3 region has the DNA TGTGCCAGCAGCTTACCGACAGGGATGAGCGCAGATACGCAGTATTTT.

V usage is TRBV12-3 or TRBV12-4 and J usage is TRBJ2-7; the match to TRBD2 covers 8 bases. V shed 5 bases and J 7 bases; nucleotides not matched to a gene: 7. CDR3 length: 13 residues. The CDR3 nucleotides are TGTGCCAGCAGTCTCCTCTCGGGGGGGGAGCAGTACTTC. As protein: CASSLLSGGEQYF.

The rearrangement uses TRBV7-9 and TRBJ2-7, with TRBD1 matching 12 bases. Germline V gene data show CDR1 as SEHNR and CDR2 as FQNEAQ (reference sequence). After removal of 4 bases from V and 5 bases from J, the junction contained 6 bases not matched to a gene. The CDR3 length is 15 residues. CDR3 coding DNA: TGTGCCAGCAGCTCACCGGGACAGGGGGCACACGAGCAGTACTTC. Residues: CASSSPGQGAHEQYF. The full variable domain, completed using reference TRBV7-9 and TRBJ2-7, is DTGVSQNPRHKITKRGQNVTFRCDPISEHNRLYWYRQTLGQGPEFLTYFQNEAQLEKSRLLSDRFSAERPKGSFSTLEIQRTEQGDSAMYLCASSSPGQGAHEQYFGPGTRLTVT.

This chain uses TRBV2 with TRBJ1-6; tentative D call: TRBD1 (6 bases). CDR1 SNHLY and CDR2 FYNNEI come from the germline V gene. The V end was cut by 6 bases, the J end by 8 bases, with 14 bases between. The CDR3 has 14 amino acids. The DNA of the CDR3 is TGTGCCAGCAGCACACAGGGTGGATATTCACCCCTCCACTTT. It yields the protein CASSTQGGYSPLHF. The whole variable domain, filled in from reference TRBV2 and TRBJ1-6, reads EPEVTQTPSHQVTQMGQEVILRCVPISNHLYFYWYRQILGQKVEFLVSFYNNEISEKSEIFDDQFSVERPDGSNFTLKIRSTKLEDSAMYFCASSTQGGYSPLHFGNGTRLTVT.

The V gene is TRBV12-2, the J gene TRBJ2-7; the D call TRBD1 from the table was never checked on the DNA. TRBV12-2 is termed a pseudogene. The CDR3 covers 16 residues. CDR3 DNA: TGTGCAAGTCGCTTGTCGGGACAGACAATTCGGGACGAGCAGTACTTC. Translating gives CASRLSGQTIRDEQYF.

The gene calls are TRBV28 and TRBJ1-5, with a tentative D call TRBD1 (5 bases). The CDR3 extends over 15 amino acids. V lost 7 bases and J lost 2, with 15 bases in between. The germline V gene has CDR1 MDHEN and CDR2 SYDVKM. CDR3 amino acids: CASTSRGQGNQPQHF. In nucleotides, the CDR3 is TGTGCCAGCACAAGCCGGGGCCAGGGCAATCAGCCCCAGCATTTT.

The rearrangement joins TRBV7-8 to TRBJ1-5; 8 bases fit TRBD1. Germline V gives CDR1 SGHVS, CDR2 FQNEAQ. The CDR3 has 14 amino acids. The V and J ends lost 4 bases and 7 bases, in that order; junction bases with no gene match: 6. This CDR3 reads CASSSSTGEQPQHF. DNA for the CDR3: TGTGCCAGCAGCTCATCGACAGGGGAGCAGCCCCAGCATTTT. The complete variable domain, with remaining parts taken from reference TRBV7-8 and TRBJ1-5, reads GAGVSQSPRYKVAKRGQDVALRCDPISGHVSLFWYQQALGQGPEFLTYFQNEAQLDKSGLPSDRFFAERPEGSVSTLKIQRTQQEDSAVYLCASSSSTGEQPQHFGDGTRLSIL.

This chain connects TRBV18 to TRBJ2-3; TRBD2 might be the D (6 bases). CDR1 is KGHSH and CDR2 is LQKENI in the germline V gene. CDR3 length equals 18 residues. Trimming pared 2 bases from V and 0 bases from J, leaving 18 bases between. This CDR3 is CASSPNAGTPTSTDTQYF. In nucleotides, the CDR3 is TGTGCCAGCTCACCAAACGCCGGGACTCCGACTAGCACAGATACGCAGTATTTT.

V and J are TRBV7-9 and TRBJ1-1; D is uncertain. The CDR3 is 12 amino acids. Deletions cut 8 bases from V and 6 bases from J, with 13 bases between. CDR1 SEHNR and CDR2 FQNEAQ come from the germline V gene (reference sequence). The CDR3 sequence: CASLGGRAEAFF. DNA for the CDR3: TGTGCCAGCCTCGGTGGCCGGGCTGAAGCTTTCTTT.

The gene calls are TRBV5-1 and TRBJ2-3; no clear D. Germline assignment: CDR1 SGHRS and CDR2 YFSETQ. The CDR3 runs 14 residues. V lost 1 base and J 2 bases, leaving 8 bases between the germline ends. The CDR3 DNA follows: TGCGCCAGCAGCTTGAACAGCTTCACAGATACGCAGTATTTT. Translated, it gives CASSLNSFTDTQYF.

This clone has only one observation. The V and J genes are TRBV5-8 and TRBJ1-1; no reliable D call. The V end lost 4 bases, the J end lost 6 bases, and 10 bases lay between the germline ends. Germline V lookup: CDR1 SGHTS, CDR2 YDEGEE. This CDR3 contains 12 residues. CDR3 amino acids: CASSHPGAEAFF. The DNA of the CDR3 is TGTGCCAGCAGCCACCCCGGGGCTGAAGCTTTCTTT.

The chain uses TRBV27 and TRBJ1-6, with 8 bases identical to TRBD1. V dropped 6 bases and J dropped 13; count of bases not matched to a gene: 5. The CDR3 covers 12 residues. CDR1 and CDR2 from the germline V gene are MNHEY and SMNVEV (reference sequence). The CDR3 DNA sequence: TGTGCCAGCAGCCCCGGACAGGGCCCCCTCCACTTT. Residues: CASSPGQGPLHF.

This chain connects TRBV3-1 (or the pseudogene TRBV3-2) to TRBJ2-1, with D possibly TRBD2 on 7 matching bases. V lost 0 bases and J 6 bases, leaving 12 bases between the germline ends. This CDR3 contains 15 residues. Germline CDR1 LGHDT, CDR2 YNNKEL (reference sequence). In DNA, the CDR3 is TGTGCCAGCAGCCAAGATTGGGGAGGGGGCAATGAGCAGTTCTTC. Its translation is CASSQDWGGGNEQFF.

This sequence joins TRBV5-1 and TRBJ1-3; D possibly corresponds to TRBD1 (5 bases). CDR3 length: 16 amino acids. Trimming shortened V by 4 bases and J by 3 bases, and 17 bases separated the two germline ends. Per the germline V gene, CDR1 is SGHRS and CDR2 is YFSETQ. The CDR3 DNA follows: TGCGCCAGCAGCCGAGATTGGGGGATCGTTGGAAACACCATATATTTT. Translating it yields CASSRDWGIVGNTIYF.

V gene TRBV7-9 combines with J gene TRBJ1-3; no firm D call. The CDR3 consists of 15 residues. V dropped 1 base and J dropped 7 bases, with 14 bases sitting between them. CDR1 and CDR2 (germline): SEHNR, FQNEAQ (reference sequence). The CDR3: CASSLGTRLMNTIYF. In DNA form, the CDR3 reads TGTGCCAGCAGCTTAGGCACAAGGCTGATGAACACCATATATTTT. Full variable domain (outside the CDR3, taken from reference TRBV7-9 and TRBJ1-3): DTGVSQNPRHKITKRGQNVTFRCDPISEHNRLYWYRQTLGQGPEFLTYFQNEAQLEKSRLLSDRFSAERPKGSFSTLEIQRTEQGDSAMYLCASSLGTRLMNTIYFGEGSWLTVV.